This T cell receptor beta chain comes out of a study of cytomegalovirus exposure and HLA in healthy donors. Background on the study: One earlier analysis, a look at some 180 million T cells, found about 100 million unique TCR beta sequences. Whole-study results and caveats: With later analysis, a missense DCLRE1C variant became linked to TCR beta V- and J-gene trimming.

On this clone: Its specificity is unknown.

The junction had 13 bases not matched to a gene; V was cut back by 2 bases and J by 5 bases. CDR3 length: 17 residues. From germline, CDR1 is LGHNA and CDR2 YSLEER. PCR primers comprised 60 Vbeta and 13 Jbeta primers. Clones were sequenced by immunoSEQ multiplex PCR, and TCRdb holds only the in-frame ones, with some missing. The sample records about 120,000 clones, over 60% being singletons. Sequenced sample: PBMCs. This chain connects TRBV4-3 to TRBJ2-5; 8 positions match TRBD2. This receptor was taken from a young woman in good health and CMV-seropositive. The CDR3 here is CASSQRARGGHWETQYF. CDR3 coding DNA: TGCGCCAGCAGCCAAAGGGCCCGGGGGGGGCATTGGGAGACCCAGTACTTC.